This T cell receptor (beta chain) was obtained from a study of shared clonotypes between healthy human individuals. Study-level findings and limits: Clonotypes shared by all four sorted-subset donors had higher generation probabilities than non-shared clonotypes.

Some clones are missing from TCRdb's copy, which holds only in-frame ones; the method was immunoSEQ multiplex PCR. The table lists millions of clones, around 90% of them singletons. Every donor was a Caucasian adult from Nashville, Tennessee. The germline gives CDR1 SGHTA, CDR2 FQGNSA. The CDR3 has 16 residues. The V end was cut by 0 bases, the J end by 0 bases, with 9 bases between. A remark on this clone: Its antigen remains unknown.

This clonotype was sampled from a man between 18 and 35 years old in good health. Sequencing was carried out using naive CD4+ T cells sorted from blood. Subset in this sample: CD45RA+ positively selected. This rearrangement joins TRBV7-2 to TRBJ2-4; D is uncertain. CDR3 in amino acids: CASSLAVILAKNIQYF. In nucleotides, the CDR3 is TGTGCCAGCAGCTTAGCGGTAATCTTAGCCAAAAACATTCAGTACTTC.